A single sample is the source of the 20 T cell receptor beta chains below, sequenced in a study of molecular identifiers for immune sequencing clone quantification. Each CDR3 protein is one row after TCRdb ran MiXCR on the PCR reads. The repertoire holds 550,000 to 750,000 distinct CDR3 sequences, with 15% to 20% as singletons. Sequenced sample: naive CD8+ T cells from blood, with Jurkat cell RNA spiked in. The subset was: FACS-sorted CD8+CD4-CCR7+CD45RA+ naive T cells. Every receptor here comes from a human donor in good health. Some libraries in this study had Jurkat cell RNA spiked in.

The count of this clonotype is one. Just one base apart from a much larger clone, this may be a read error. The chain joins TRBV27 to TRBJ1-5; D is perhaps TRBD1 (5 bases). The CDR3 sequence is 12 residues long. Germline loops: CDR1 MNHEY, CDR2 SMNVEV (reference sequence). DNA for the CDR3: TGTGTCAGCAGTTTATCCGGGGGGCCCCAGCATTTT. This encodes CVSSLSGGPQHF.

Ten or more counts support this clonotype. The genes are TRBV7-3 and TRBJ2-3, with 10 bases that match TRBD2. This CDR3 is built from 18 residues. Per germline, CDR1 SGHTA and CDR2 FQGTGA. The ends lost 5 bases at V and 4 bases at J; junction bases unmatched: 15. The CDR3 loop reads CASSPLGVLAGASDTQYF. The DNA of the CDR3 is TGTGCCAGCAGCCCCTTGGGGGTCCTAGCGGGAGCTTCAGATACGCAGTATTTT. The whole variable domain, remainder taken from reference TRBV7-3 and TRBJ2-3, is GAGVSQTPSNKVTEKGKYVELRCDPISGHTALYWYRQSLGQGPEFLIYFQGTGAADDSGLPNDRFFAVRPEGSVSTLKIQRTERGDSAVYLCASSPLGVLAGASDTQYFGPGTRLTVL.

This clonotype showed up many times. CDR3 residues: CASSFGFRHTQYF. As DNA, the CDR3 is TGTGCCAGCAGCTTCGGATTCCGACATACGCAGTATTTT. The chain is built from TRBV5-6 and TRBJ2-3, with no clear D. The germline V and J ends were trimmed by 2 bases and 7 bases, with 11 bases remaining between them. Germline V gene sequence: CDR1 SGHDT, CDR2 YYEEEE. The CDR3 spans 13 residues.

Ten or more counts support this clonotype. This chain connects TRBV5-6 to TRBJ2-3, with 14 nucleotides matching TRBD2. The CDR3 runs 16 residues. Germline-derived CDR1 and CDR2 are SGHDT and YYEEEE. Trimming at V came to 3 bases and at J to 3 bases, leaving 3 bases not matched to a gene. The CDR3 nucleotides are TGTGCCAGCAGCTGGGGGACTAGCGGGAGAACAGATACGCAGTATTTT. This codes for CASSWGTSGRTDTQYF.

This clonotype was counted many times. This chain joins TRBV5-6 and TRBJ1-1; TRBD1 is a possible D gene (6 bases). There are 13 residues in the CDR3. Germline CDR1 is SGHDT and CDR2 is YYEEEE. V was cut by 3 bases and J by 5 bases, with 11 bases left in between. The DNA for the CDR3 is TGTGCCAGCAGCTCACAGGGTTTAACTGAAGCTTTCTTT. Translated: CASSSQGLTEAFF.

This clonotype was counted a few times. One end of the junction does not line up with germline, which may come from a read error. This rearrangement joins TRBV6-1 to TRBJ2-7, with D possibly being TRBD1 or TRBD2 (5 bases each). The CDR3 extends over 13 amino acids. The germline V gene has CDR1 MNHNS and CDR2 SASEGT. The CDR3: CASSNPQAGWDVF. In DNA form, the CDR3 reads TGTGCCAGCAGTAACCCACAGGCGGGCTGGGACGTCTTC.

On this clonotype itself: Possible read error: a much larger clone is one base away. The V and J genes are TRBV10-3 and TRBJ2-7, with D uncertain. The CDR3 runs to 13 residues. Germline CDR1 reads ENHRY; CDR2 reads SYGVKD. The CDR3 nucleotides read TGTGCCTTCAGTGAGGTCTGGTCCTACGAGCAGTACTTC. Protein sequence: CAFSEVWSYEQYF.

This clonotype was recorded at least ten times. The CDR3 bases are TGTGCCAGTTCCCTTGGGACTTCGTCGCAGTATTTT. This sequence encodes CASSLGTSSQYF. The rearrangement joins TRBV11-2 to TRBJ2-3; possible D gene TRBD2, 6 bases. With 9 bases removed from V and 10 bases from J, the gap between germline ends came to 17 bases. From germline, CDR1 is SGHAT and CDR2 FQNNGV. CDR3 length equals 12 residues.

On this clonotype: Since a much larger clone is just one base distant, this may be a read error. The genes are TRBV30 and TRBJ2-3, with D maybe TRBD2 (6 bases). The CDR3 loop spans 12 amino acids. The V gene lost 8 bases and the J gene lost 2 bases, with 11 bases spanning the gap. CDR1 is GTSNPN and CDR2 is SVGIG in the germline V gene (reference sequence). The CDR3 DNA follows: TGTGCCCGGGGGATGGACACAGATACGCAGTATTTT. This sequence encodes CARGMDTDTQYF.

This clonotype was counted many times. The V gene is TRBV19, the J gene TRBJ2-3; 8 bases fit TRBD2. The V gene's germline CDR1 is LNHDA and CDR2 SQIVND (reference sequence). J gave up 2 bases and V 10 bases, and 5 bases lay outside the gene matches. The CDR3 is 13 residues long. CDR3 in amino acids: CATDSGITDTQYF. The DNA for the CDR3 is TGTGCCACTGATAGCGGGATCACAGATACGCAGTATTTT.

This clonotype was seen a few times. The chain couples TRBV25-1 to TRBJ2-7; TRBD1 matches 9 bases. Germline V CDR1 and CDR2: MGHDK, SYGVNS. The CDR3 has 16 amino acids. Losses at the gene ends were 4 bases for V and 2 bases for J; bases not matched to a gene: 9. The CDR3 DNA follows: TGTGCCAGCAGTGGCCCCCGACAGGGGGAGGCCTACGAGCAGTACTTC. Protein product: CASSGPRQGEAYEQYF.

This clonotype was counted ten times or more. V and J are TRBV16 and TRBJ2-7; D is perhaps TRBD1 (7 bases). The V end was cut by 4 bases, the J end by 2 bases, with 12 bases between. Germline CDR1 reads KGHSY; CDR2 reads FQNENV. This CDR3 has 14 amino acids. The CDR3, as DNA: TGTGCCAGCAGCCGCGGGGACAGTCCCTACGAGCAGTACTTC. Translating gives CASSRGDSPYEQYF.

The genes are TRBV28 and TRBJ2-1; 7 nucleotides align to TRBD1. The CDR3 length is 16 residues. With V trimmed by 1 base and J by 5 bases, 8 bases remained unmatched. Germline V gene sequence: CDR1 MDHEN, CDR2 SYDVKM. DNA of the CDR3: TGTGCCAGCAGTTTATCGGCAGGGGGATTGGACAATGAGCAGTTCTTC. It encodes CASSLSAGGLDNEQFF.

In its sample, this clonotype was seen a few times. This rearrangement joins TRBV3-1 to TRBJ2-2, with D perhaps TRBD2 (5 bases). This CDR3 is 14 amino acids long. Trimming took off 4 bases at V and 8 bases at J, with 14 bases between the two ends. Germline V CDR1 and CDR2: LGHDT, YNNKEL (reference sequence). The CDR3 protein is CASSLSTRGGELFF. In DNA, the CDR3 is TGTGCCAGCAGCCTTTCCACTAGAGGTGGGGAGCTGTTTTTT.

This clonotype was counted at least ten times. V is TRBV7-7 and J is TRBJ2-5, with 8 bases that match TRBD1. The CDR3 totals 14 residues. V dropped 5 bases and J dropped 5; count of bases not matched to a gene: 7. Looked up from germline, CDR1 is SSHAT and CDR2 is FNYEAQ (reference sequence). CDR3 DNA sequence: TGTGCCAGCAGCGAAGACAGGGGCGGCGAGACCCAGTACTTC. Protein: CASSEDRGGETQYF.

The chain recombines TRBV6-2 or TRBV6-3 with TRBJ2-7, with D perhaps assigned TRBD1 or TRBD2 (6 bases each). Trimming stripped 2 bases from V and 0 bases from J, with 11 bases between. This CDR3 has 15 amino acids. Germline values: CDR1 MNHEY, CDR2 SVGEGT. The CDR3 reads CASSYGGLLSYEQYF. Written as DNA, the CDR3 is TGTGCCAGCAGTTACGGGGGGCTCCTCTCCTACGAGCAGTACTTC.

The rearrangement uses TRBV4-1 and TRBJ2-5; 8 nucleotides align to TRBD2. With V trimmed by 4 bases and J by 11 bases, 18 bases remained unmatched. The CDR3 has 16 amino acids. Germline V CDR1 and CDR2: MGHRA, YSYEKL. The CDR3 sequence is CASSLTQGLELTEQYF. The CDR3, as DNA: TGCGCCAGCAGCCTGACCCAGGGACTAGAACTCACTGAGCAGTACTTC.

The V and J genes are TRBV9 and TRBJ2-3, with a weak D call TRBD2 (7 bases). V was clipped by 3 bases and J by 0 bases, with 8 bases between them. CDR3 length: 14 amino acids. Germline V lookup: CDR1 SGDLS, CDR2 YYNGEE. The CDR3 nucleotides read TGTGCCAGCAGCGGGGGGGGCAGCACAGATACGCAGTATTTT. Its protein is CASSGGGSTDTQYF.

This clonotype occurred a few times. The chain couples TRBV2 to TRBJ2-7, with D maybe TRBD1 (5 bases). The CDR3 extends over 14 amino acids. The V and J ends lost 3 bases and 3 bases respectively, with 12 bases between them. Germline V gene lookup returns CDR1 SNHLY and CDR2 FYNNEI. CDR3 amino acids: CASSDRAGHYEQYF. The CDR3, as DNA: TGTGCCAGCAGTGATCGGGCAGGGCACTACGAGCAGTACTTC.

This clonotype was found a few times. The chain recombines TRBV10-3 with TRBJ2-7, with 9 bases fitting TRBD2. Trimming cost V 2 bases and J 0 bases; bases outside gene matches: 8. The CDR3 is made up of 17 amino acids. The V gene's germline CDR1 is ENHRY and CDR2 SYGVKD. The CDR3 coding sequence is TGTGCCATCAGTGAGATAGATAGCGGGGGATTCTCCTACGAGCAGTACTTC. Translation: CAISEIDSGGFSYEQYF.